This passage covers 8 T cell receptor beta chains from one sample sequenced in a study of graft-versus-host responses after intestinal transplantation. The repertoire was sequenced with immunoSEQ multiplex PCR; TCRdb's copy has only in-frame clones and lacks some. The sample has some 90,000 clones; 92% are singletons. Antigens of these TCRs are unknown. Sequencing was performed on unstimulated CD8+ T cells sorted from spleen or lymph node cells, taken before transplant. Source of these receptors: a human donor who was the organ donor for an intestinal transplant.

This chain's CDR3 is CASSLAGSPLHF. Written as DNA, the CDR3 is TGTGCCAGCAGCTTAGCCGGGTCACCCCTCCACTTT. This sequence joins TRBV7-9 and TRBJ1-6; D call uncertain. The CDR3 is made up of 12 amino acids. Per germline, CDR1 SEHNR and CDR2 FQNEAQ (reference sequence). Trimming left V 0 bases short and J 10 bases short, with 4 bases between.

The chain uses TRBV27 and TRBJ2-1, with D tentatively TRBD2 (7 bases). The CDR3 runs 15 residues. Trimming pared 4 bases from V and 6 bases from J, leaving 16 bases between. The V gene's germline CDR1 is MNHEY and CDR2 SMNVEV (reference sequence). The CDR3 region has the DNA TGTGCCAGCAGTTACGTGGGGGGGCCGATCAATGAGCAGTTCTTC. Its translation: CASSYVGGPINEQFF.

The genes are TRBV12-2 and TRBJ2-1; the tabulated D call, TRBD2, remains unverified against the DNA. TRBV12-2 is a listed pseudogene. The CDR3 length is 17 residues. CDR3 region: CASRLIAGTSGANEQFF. The CDR3 DNA follows: TGTGCAAGTCGGCTTATTGCCGGGACTAGCGGGGCTAATGAGCAGTTCTTC.

The chain has TRBV29-1 and TRBJ2-7; possible D gene TRBD2, 6 bases. The CDR3 totals 14 residues. CDR1 and CDR2 (germline): SQVTM, ANQGSEA. Trimming cost V 0 bases and J 3 bases, with 12 bases left between them. CDR3 coding DNA: TGCAGCGTTGAAGACCCCGGGGGAAGCTACGAGCAGTACTTC. Amino acids: CSVEDPGGSYEQYF.

The chain links TRBV23-1 to TRBJ2-1; 11 bases align to TRBD2. TRBV23-1 is an ORF, and what it does is uncertain. This CDR3 has 17 amino acids. The trim removed 3 bases at V and 6 bases at J, leaving 10 bases unmatched. The CDR3 DNA sequence: TGCGCCAGCAGTCACTCCTCTGGGACTAGCGGTCTCAATGAGCAGTTCTTC. This encodes CASSHSSGTSGLNEQFF.

This clone occurred a few times. This chain links TRBV4-1 with TRBJ1-4; 7 bases fit TRBD1. This CDR3 contains 15 residues. V was clipped by 0 bases and J by 10 bases; unmatched bases: 8. Per germline, CDR1 MGHRA and CDR2 YSYEKL. The DNA of the CDR3 is TGCGCCAGCAGCCAAGACGGGACAGCCCAGGGAAAACTGTTTTTT. Protein sequence: CASSQDGTAQGKLFF.

The chain recombines TRBV7-6 with TRBJ1-3, with TRBD1 identical over 7 bases. J lost 4 bases, V lost 1 base, and 13 bases had no gene match. The CDR3 consists of 18 residues. Germline V lookup: CDR1 SGHVS, CDR2 FNYEAQ. CDR3 sequence: CASSLERQGSGYGNTIYF. Here the CDR3 DNA reads TGTGCCAGCAGCTTAGAGAGACAGGGTTCGGGATACGGAAACACCATATATTTT.

The rearrangement links TRBV4-2 to TRBJ2-5; 7 bases map to TRBD1. The J call could be wrong; TRBJ2-7 is a better fit for the DNA end. The CDR3 has 17 residues. CDR1 and CDR2 (germline): LGHNA, YNFKEQ. As DNA, the CDR3 is TGTGCCAGCAGCCAAGGAGTAGCCGGGACAGACTCCTACGAGCAGTACTTC. Translation gives CASSQGVAGTDSYEQYF.